Listed here is a single T cell receptor (beta chain). This CDR3 region has 14 residues. Trimming took off 1 base at V and 3 bases at J, with 12 bases between the two ends. Germline V gene data show CDR1 as SQVTM and CDR2 as ANQGSEA. The sample belongs to a study of cytomegalovirus exposure and HLA in healthy donors. Vbeta (60) and Jbeta (13) primers were used in the PCR. Here immunoSEQ multiplex PCR was the method, and the copy in TCRdb shows in-frame clones only, minus some. The sample lists about 59,000 clones; 80% were seen once. This TCR came from a woman aged 40 to 49 in good health and CMV-seronegative. Material: PBMCs. The gene calls are TRBV29-1 and TRBJ1-2; maybe TRBD1 (6 bases). The CDR3 region is CSVEVGGYDYGYTF. CDR3 in DNA: TGCAGCGTTGAAGTAGGGGGTTATGACTATGGCTACACCTTC.